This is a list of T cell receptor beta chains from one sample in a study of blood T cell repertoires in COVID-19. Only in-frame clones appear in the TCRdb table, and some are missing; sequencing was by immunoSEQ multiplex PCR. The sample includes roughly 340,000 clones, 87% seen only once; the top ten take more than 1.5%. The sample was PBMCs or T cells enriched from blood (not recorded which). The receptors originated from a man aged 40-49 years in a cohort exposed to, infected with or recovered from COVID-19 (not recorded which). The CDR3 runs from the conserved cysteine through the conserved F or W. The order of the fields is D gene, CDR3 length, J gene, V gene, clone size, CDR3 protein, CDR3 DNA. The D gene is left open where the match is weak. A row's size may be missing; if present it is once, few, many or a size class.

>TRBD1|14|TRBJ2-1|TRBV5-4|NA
CASSLLDRVNEQFF
TGTGCCAGCAGCCTCCTGGACAGGGTCAATGAGCAGTTCTTC
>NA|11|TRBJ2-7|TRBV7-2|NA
CASSPRSEQYF
TGTGCCAGCAGCCCGAGGTCCGAGCAGTACTTC
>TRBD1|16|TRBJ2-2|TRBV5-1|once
CASSLGGTGGTGELFF
TGCGCCAGCAGCTTGGGAGGGACAGGGGGCACCGGGGAGCTGTTTTTT
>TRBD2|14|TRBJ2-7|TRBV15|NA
CATSRRAGAGEQYF
TGTGCCACCAGCAGGCGAGCGGGAGCGGGCGAGCAGTACTTC
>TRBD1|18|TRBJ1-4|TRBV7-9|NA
CASSLGWDRGPGGEKLFF
TGTGCCAGCAGCTTAGGGTGGGACAGGGGGCCTGGTGGTGAAAAACTGTTTTTT
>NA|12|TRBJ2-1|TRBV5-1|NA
CASSSQGNEQFF
TGCGCCAGCAGCTCACAGGGCAATGAGCAGTTCTTC
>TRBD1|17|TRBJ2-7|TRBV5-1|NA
CASSLGPTGQGAYEQYF
TGCGCCAGCAGCTTGGGCCCAACCGGACAGGGAGCCTACGAGCAGTACTTC
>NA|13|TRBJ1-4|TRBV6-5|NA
CASSKERNEKLFF
TGTGCCAGCAGCAAAGAGCGTAATGAAAAACTGTTTTTT
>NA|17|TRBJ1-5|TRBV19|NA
CASSIDPPDRLNQPQHF
TGTGCCAGTAGTATTGACCCCCCGGACAGACTAAATCAGCCCCAGCATTTT
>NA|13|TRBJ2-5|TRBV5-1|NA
CASSGSQQETQYF
TGCGCCAGCTCTGGGAGTCAGCAAGAGACCCAGTACTTC
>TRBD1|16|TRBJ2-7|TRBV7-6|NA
CASSLALGQGSYEQYF
TGTGCCAGCAGCTTAGCGCTGGGACAGGGGTCCTACGAGCAGTACTTC
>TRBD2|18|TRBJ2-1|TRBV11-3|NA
CASSPRTSGAGGYNEQFF
TGTGCCAGCAGCCCGCGGACTAGCGGAGCGGGGGGTTACAATGAGCAGTTCTTC
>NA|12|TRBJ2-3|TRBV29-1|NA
CSVYPGGDTQYF
TGCAGCGTTTATCCCGGGGGAGATACGCAGTATTTT
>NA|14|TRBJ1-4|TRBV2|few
CASSAEQFNEKLFF
TGTGCCAGCAGTGCGGAACAGTTTAATGAAAAACTGTTTTTT
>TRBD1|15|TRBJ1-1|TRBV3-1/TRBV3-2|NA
CASSRETGESTEAFF
TGTGCCAGCAGCCGTGAGACAGGGGAGAGTACTGAAGCTTTCTTT
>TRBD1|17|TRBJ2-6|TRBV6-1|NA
CASSEGQGASGANVLTF
TGTGCCAGCAGTGAAGGACAGGGGGCGAGTGGGGCCAACGTCCTGACTTTC
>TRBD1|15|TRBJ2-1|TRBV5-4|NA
CASSLRTGGYEEQFF
TGTGCCAGCAGCTTGCGGACAGGGGGCTACGAAGAGCAGTTCTTC
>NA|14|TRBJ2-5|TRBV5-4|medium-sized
CASRTEGYQETQYF
TGTGCCAGCAGAACAGAAGGCTACCAAGAGACCCAGTACTTC
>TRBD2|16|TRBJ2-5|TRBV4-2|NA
CASSREGGLSEETQYF
TGTGCCAGCTCGCGGGAGGGGGGGTTGAGTGAGGAGACCCAGTACTTC
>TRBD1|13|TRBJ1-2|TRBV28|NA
CASSLDRNYGYTF
TGTGCCAGCAGTTTGGACAGGAACTATGGCTACACCTTC
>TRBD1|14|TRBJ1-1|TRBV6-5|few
CASIPRGMNTEAFF
TGTGCCAGCATTCCCAGGGGGATGAACACTGAAGCTTTCTTT
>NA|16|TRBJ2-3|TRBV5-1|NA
CASSLAGSDSGDTQYF
TGCGCCAGCAGCTTGGCGGGCTCGGACTCTGGAGATACGCAGTATTTT
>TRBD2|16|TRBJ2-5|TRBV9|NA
CASSVGTSGSFETQYF
TGTGCCAGCAGCGTTGGGACTAGCGGGAGTTTTGAGACCCAGTACTTC
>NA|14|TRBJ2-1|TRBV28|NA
CASSPAGIGNEQFF
TGTGCCAGCAGTCCCGCGGGTATAGGAAATGAGCAGTTCTTC
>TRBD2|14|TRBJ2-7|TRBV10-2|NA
CASSDLAGVYEQYF
TGCGCCAGCAGTGATCTAGCGGGAGTCTACGAGCAGTACTTC
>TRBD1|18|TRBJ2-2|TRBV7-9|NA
CASFFGQGGFSNTGELFF
TGTGCCAGCTTCTTCGGACAGGGTGGGTTTTCGAACACCGGGGAGCTGTTTTTT
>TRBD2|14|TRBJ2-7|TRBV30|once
CAWRGLGSSYEQYF
TGTGCCTGGAGGGGACTAGGGAGCTCCTACGAGCAGTACTTC
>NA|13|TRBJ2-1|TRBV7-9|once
CASSLAENNEQFF
TGTGCCAGCAGCTTAGCGGAGAACAATGAGCAGTTCTTC
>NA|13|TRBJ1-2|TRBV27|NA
CASSHDRNYGYTF
TGTGCCAGCAGTCATGACAGGAACTATGGCTACACCTTC
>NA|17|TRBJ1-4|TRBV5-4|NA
CASSLAGGASRNEKLFF
TGTGCCAGCAGCTTGGCCGGGGGGGCCTCAAGAAATGAAAAACTGTTTTTT
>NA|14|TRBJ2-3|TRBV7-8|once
CASSSRQNTDTQYF
TGTGCCAGCAGCTCCAGACAGAACACAGATACGCAGTATTTT
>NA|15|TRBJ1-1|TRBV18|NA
CASSPEQAGNTEAFF
TGTGCCAGCTCACCAGAACAGGCCGGAAACACTGAAGCTTTCTTT
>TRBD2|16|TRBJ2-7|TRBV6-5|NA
CASSYSGGGSPYEQYF
TGTGCCAGCAGTTACTCTGGGGGGGGGAGTCCCTACGAGCAGTACTTC
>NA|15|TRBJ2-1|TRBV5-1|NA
CASKVKGDTYNEQFF
TGCGCCAGCAAAGTGAAGGGAGACACCTACAATGAGCAGTTCTTC
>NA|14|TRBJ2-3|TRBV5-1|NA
CASSAGLTTDTQYF
TGCGCCAGCAGCGCAGGACTTACCACAGATACGCAGTATTTT
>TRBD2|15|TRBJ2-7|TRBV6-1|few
CASSELAGDSYEQYF
TGTGCCAGCAGTGAACTAGCGGGAGACTCGTACGAGCAGTACTTC
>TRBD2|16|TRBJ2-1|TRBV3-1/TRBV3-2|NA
CASSQGLGGSLGEQFF
TGTGCCAGCAGCCAAGGGTTGGGGGGGAGTTTAGGTGAGCAGTTCTTC
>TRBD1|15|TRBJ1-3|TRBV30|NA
CAWRGQGNSGNTIYF
TGTGCCTGGAGAGGACAGGGAAACTCTGGAAACACCATATATTTT
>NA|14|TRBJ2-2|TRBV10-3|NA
CAISESTDSGELFF
TGTGCCATCAGTGAGTCGACGGACTCCGGGGAGCTGTTTTTT
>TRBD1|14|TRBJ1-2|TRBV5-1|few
CASSLGGINYGYTF
TGCGCCAGCAGCTTAGGGGGCATAAACTATGGCTACACCTTC
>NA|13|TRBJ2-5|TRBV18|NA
CASSPRGQETQYF
TGTGCCAGCTCTCCCAGGGGACAAGAGACCCAGTACTTC
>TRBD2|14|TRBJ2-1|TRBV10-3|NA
CAISEAGGNNEQFF
TGTGCCATCAGTGAGGCGGGAGGAAACAATGAGCAGTTCTTC
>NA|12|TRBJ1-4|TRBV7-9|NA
CASSFNNEKLFF
TGTGCCAGCAGCTTTAATAATGAAAAACTGTTTTTT
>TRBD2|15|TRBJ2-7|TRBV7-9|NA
CASSLASGGSYEQYF
TGTGCCAGCAGCTTAGCGAGCGGGGGCTCCTACGAGCAGTACTTC
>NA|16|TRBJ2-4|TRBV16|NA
CASSAQKGLRINIQYF
TGTGCCAGCAGCGCCCAGAAGGGGCTGAGGATAAACATTCAGTACTTC
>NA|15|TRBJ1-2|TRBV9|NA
CASSVNPTANYGYTF
TGTGCCAGCAGCGTCAATCCCACTGCTAACTATGGCTACACCTTC